Below, 7 T cell receptor beta chains from the same sample are listed, as sequenced in a study of blood T cell repertoires in COVID-19 (dated by TCRdb to about 2020). The library came from the immunoSEQ multiplex PCR assay. In TCRdb, the immuneACCESS table is reduced to in-frame sequences with V and J assigned. These tables do not hold every clone; where another copy was compared, an unresolved V gene accounts for under half, and the others remain unexplained. The sample has fewer than 300,000 clones on record, just over 85% of them singletons. The top ten hold under 14% of the sample. The specimen sequenced was peripheral blood. All receptors derive from a man aged 50-59 years with COVID-19, enrolled during active disease.

This clone was observed a few times. This chain connects TRBV6-5 to TRBJ1-6; 9 bases map to TRBD1. Germline CDR1 MNHEY, CDR2 SVGAGI. This CDR3 has 14 residues. The J segment lost 10 bases and the V segment lost 8 bases, leaving 9 bases of the junction unmatched. DNA for the CDR3: TGTGCCAGCTCTACCTACAGGGGGCAATCACCCCTCCACTTT. Its protein is CASSTYRGQSPLHF.

V is TRBV15 and J is TRBJ2-4; possible D gene TRBD1, 5 bases. The CDR3 totals 16 residues. Germline V CDR1 and CDR2: LNHNV, YYDKDF (reference sequence). Trimming removed 0 bases at V and 5 bases at J, with 14 bases between. The CDR3 coding sequence is TGTGCCACCAGCAGAGAGAGCAGGGCCCGTGAAAACATTCAGTACTTC. It yields the protein CATSRESRARENIQYF.

J is TRBJ2-3 and V is TRBV29-1; 7 bases line up with TRBD2. The germline CDR1 and CDR2 sequences are SQVTM and ANQGSEA. The CDR3 sequence is 15 residues long. The junction had 8 bases not matched to a gene; V was cut back by 4 bases and J by 1 base. CDR3 region: CSVGSLAERTDTQYF. In nucleotides, the CDR3 is TGCAGCGTTGGTTCTCTAGCGGAGCGCACAGATACGCAGTATTTT.

This chain uses TRBV11-3 with TRBJ2-2; a weak D match, TRBD1 (5 bases). CDR3 length equals 17 residues. Trimming stripped 1 base from V and 0 bases from J, with 12 bases between. Germline V gene lookup returns CDR1 SGHNT and CDR2 YENEEA. The CDR3 coding sequence is TGTGCCAGCAGCTTAGGATCTACGACAGCGAACACCGGGGAGCTGTTTTTT. It specifies CASSLGSTTANTGELFF.

The chain employs TRBV19 and TRBJ1-2; a possible D gene is TRBD1 (6 bases). This CDR3 spans 12 amino acids. V was clipped by 4 bases and J by 8 bases, with 11 bases between them. The germline gives CDR1 LNHDA, CDR2 SQIVND (reference sequence). This CDR3 reads CASSTQGNGYTF. The DNA of the CDR3 is TGTGCCAGTAGTACACAGGGTAACGGCTACACCTTC. Complete variable domain (other parts from reference TRBV19 and TRBJ1-2): DGGITQSPKYLFRKEGQNVTLSCEQNLNHDAMYWYRQDPGQGLRLIYYSQIVNDFQKGDIAEGYSVSREKKESFPLTVTSAQKNPTAFYLCASSTQGNGYTFGSGTRLTVV.

The rearrangement uses TRBV25-1 and TRBJ1-1; no definite D call. The V gene lost 2 bases and the J gene lost 3 bases, with 10 bases spanning the gap. This CDR3 spans 14 amino acids. CDR1 is MGHDK and CDR2 is SYGVNS in the germline V gene. The CDR3 reads CASSEIGVYTEAFF. As DNA, the CDR3 is TGTGCCAGCAGTGAAATCGGGGTTTACACTGAAGCTTTCTTT.

The chain has TRBV14 and TRBJ1-4; the D gene is possibly TRBD1 (5 bases). Per the germline V gene, CDR1 is SGHDN and CDR2 is FVKESK. This CDR3 region has 16 residues. The ends were cut back, 0 bases at V and 7 bases at J, with 15 bases in the middle. Here the CDR3 DNA reads TGTGCCAGCAGCCAAGATCTGGCGGGGGGAAGTGAAAAACTGTTTTTT. Its translation: CASSQDLAGGSEKLFF.